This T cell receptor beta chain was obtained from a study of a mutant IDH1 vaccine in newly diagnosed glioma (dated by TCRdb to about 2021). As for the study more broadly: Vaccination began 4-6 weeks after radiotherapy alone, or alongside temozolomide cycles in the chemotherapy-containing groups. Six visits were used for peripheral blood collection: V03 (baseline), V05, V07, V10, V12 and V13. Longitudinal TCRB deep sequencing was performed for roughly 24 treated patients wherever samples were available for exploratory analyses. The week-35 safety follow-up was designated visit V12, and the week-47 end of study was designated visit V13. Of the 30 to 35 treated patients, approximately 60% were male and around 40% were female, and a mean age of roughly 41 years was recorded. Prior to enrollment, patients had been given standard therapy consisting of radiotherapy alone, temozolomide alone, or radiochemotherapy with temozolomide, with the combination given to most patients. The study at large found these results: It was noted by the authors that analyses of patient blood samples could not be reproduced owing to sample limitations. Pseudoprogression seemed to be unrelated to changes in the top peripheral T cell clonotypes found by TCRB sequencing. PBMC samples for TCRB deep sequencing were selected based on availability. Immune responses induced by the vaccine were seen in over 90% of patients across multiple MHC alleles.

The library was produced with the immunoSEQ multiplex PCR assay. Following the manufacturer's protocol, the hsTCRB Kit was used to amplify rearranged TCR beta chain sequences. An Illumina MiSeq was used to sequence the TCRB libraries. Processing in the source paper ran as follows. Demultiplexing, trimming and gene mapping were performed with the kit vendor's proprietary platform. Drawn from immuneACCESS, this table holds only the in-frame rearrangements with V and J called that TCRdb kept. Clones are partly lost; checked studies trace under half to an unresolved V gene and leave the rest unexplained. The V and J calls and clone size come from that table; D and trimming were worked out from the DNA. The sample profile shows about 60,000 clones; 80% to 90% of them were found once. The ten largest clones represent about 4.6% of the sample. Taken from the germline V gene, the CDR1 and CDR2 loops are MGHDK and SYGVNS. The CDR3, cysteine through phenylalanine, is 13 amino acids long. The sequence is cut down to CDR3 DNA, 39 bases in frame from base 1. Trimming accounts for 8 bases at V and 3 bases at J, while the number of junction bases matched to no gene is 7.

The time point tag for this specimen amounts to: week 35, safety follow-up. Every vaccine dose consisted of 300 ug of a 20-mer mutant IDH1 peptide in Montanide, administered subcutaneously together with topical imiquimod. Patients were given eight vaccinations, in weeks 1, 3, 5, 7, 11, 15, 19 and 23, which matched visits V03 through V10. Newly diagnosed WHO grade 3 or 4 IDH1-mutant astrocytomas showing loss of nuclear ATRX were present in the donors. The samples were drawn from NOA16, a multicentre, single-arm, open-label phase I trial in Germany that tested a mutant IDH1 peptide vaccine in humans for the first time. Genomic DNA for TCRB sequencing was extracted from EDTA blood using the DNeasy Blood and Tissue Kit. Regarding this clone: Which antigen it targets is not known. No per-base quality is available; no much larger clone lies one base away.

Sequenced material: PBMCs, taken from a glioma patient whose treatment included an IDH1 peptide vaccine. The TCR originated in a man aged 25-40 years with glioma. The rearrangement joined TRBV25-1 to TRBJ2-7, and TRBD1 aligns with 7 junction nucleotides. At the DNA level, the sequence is TGTGCCAGCGGGGACAGTTTGATCTACGAGCAGTACTTC. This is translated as CASGDSLIYEQYF.